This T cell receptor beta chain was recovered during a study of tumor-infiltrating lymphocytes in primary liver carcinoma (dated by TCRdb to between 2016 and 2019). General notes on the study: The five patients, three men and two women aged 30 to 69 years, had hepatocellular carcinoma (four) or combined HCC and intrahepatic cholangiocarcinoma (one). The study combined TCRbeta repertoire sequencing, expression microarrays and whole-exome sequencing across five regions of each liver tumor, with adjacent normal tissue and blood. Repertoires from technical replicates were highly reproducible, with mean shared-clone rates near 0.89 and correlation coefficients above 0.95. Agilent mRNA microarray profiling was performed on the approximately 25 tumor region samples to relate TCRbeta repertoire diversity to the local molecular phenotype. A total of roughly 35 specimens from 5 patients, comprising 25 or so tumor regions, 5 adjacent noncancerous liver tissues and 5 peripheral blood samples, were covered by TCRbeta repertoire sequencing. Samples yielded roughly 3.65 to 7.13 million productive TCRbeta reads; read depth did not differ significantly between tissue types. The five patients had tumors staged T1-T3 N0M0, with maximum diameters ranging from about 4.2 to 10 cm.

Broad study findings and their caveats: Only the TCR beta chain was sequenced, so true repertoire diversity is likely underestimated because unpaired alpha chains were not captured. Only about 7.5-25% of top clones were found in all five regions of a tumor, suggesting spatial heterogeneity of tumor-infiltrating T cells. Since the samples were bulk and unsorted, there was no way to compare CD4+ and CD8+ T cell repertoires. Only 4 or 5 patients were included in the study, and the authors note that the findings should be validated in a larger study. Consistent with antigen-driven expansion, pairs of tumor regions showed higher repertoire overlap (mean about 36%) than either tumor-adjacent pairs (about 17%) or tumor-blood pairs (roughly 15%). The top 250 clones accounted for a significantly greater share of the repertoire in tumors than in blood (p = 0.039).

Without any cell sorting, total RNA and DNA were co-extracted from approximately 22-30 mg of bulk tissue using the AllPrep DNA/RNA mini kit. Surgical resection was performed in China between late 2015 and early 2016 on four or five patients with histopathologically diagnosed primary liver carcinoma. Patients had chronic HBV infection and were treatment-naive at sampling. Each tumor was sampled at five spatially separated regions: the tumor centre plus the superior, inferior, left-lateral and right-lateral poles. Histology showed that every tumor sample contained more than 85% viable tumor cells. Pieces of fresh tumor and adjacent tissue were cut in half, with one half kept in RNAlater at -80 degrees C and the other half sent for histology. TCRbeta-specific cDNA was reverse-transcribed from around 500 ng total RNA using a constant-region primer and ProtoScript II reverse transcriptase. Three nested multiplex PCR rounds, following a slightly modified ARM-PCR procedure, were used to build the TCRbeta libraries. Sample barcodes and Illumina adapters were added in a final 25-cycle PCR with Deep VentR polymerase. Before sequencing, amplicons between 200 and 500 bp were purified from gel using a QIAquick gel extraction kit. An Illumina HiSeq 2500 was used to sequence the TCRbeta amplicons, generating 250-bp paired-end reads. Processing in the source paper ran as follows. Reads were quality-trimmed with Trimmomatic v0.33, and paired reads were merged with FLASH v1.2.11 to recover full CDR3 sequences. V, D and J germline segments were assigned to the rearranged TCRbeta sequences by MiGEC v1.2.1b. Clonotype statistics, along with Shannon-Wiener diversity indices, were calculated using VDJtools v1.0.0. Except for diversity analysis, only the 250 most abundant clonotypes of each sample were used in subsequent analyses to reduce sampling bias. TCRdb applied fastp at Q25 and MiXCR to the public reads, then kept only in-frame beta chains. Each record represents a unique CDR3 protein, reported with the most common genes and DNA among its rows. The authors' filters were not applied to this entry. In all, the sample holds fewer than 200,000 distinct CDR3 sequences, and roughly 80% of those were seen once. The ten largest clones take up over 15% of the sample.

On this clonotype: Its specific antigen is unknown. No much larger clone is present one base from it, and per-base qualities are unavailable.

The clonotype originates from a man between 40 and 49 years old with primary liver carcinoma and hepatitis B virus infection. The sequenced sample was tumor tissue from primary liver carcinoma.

The CDR3 here reads CASLTGVNTQAFF. The sequence in DNA is TGTGCCAGCCTGACTGGGGTCAACACCCAAGCTTTCTTT. Recombination connected TRBV6-6 to TRBJ1-1; no D gene is confidently identified. V is reduced by 8 bases and J by 9 bases, leaving a spacing of 19 bases between them. CDR1 and CDR2 were assigned from the germline V gene (reference sequence) as MNHNY and SVGAGI. The CDR3 covers 13 residues, taking in both the cysteine and the phenylalanine. Only CDR3 DNA remains: 39 bases, in frame from the first base.